Each of the 27 T cell receptor beta chains below was sequenced from the same sample in a study of OX40 agonist ivuxolimab in advanced cancers. The table came from immunoSEQ multiplex PCR; TCRdb's copy has only in-frame clones and leaves some out. The repertoire includes around 130,000 clones, just under 95% of them detected once, and approximately 0.15% sits in the top ten. The source material was CD4+ or CD8+ T cells sorted from blood, sampled in a trial of the OX40 agonist ivuxolimab. Receptors originate from an adult with an advanced solid tumor such as melanoma, head and neck, liver or kidney cancer.

This clone came up once. The chain links TRBV11-3 to TRBJ2-1, with D perhaps matching TRBD1 (6 bases). The germline gives CDR1 SGHNT, CDR2 YENEEA. The CDR3 is made up of 17 amino acids. Deletions cut 4 bases from V and 4 bases from J, with 20 bases between. CDR3 DNA sequence: TGTGCCAGCAGCTACGTCGCGGTTGAGGGGGTTTACAATGAGCAGTTCTTC. Its protein product is CASSYVAVEGVYNEQFF.

The rearrangement uses TRBV7-2 and TRBJ2-5; 13 positions match TRBD2. V dropped 4 bases and J dropped 5; count of bases not matched to a gene: 13. CDR1 is SGHTA and CDR2 is FQGNSA in the germline V gene. The CDR3 is 18 amino acids. In DNA form, the CDR3 reads TGTGCCAGCAGCTCCGGACTAGCGGGGGAGCACTTTGAGGAGACCCAGTACTTC. Encoded protein: CASSSGLAGEHFEETQYF.

V and J are TRBV27 and TRBJ2-3; 7 bases fit TRBD2. CDR3 length: 13 amino acids. Germline V gene lookup returns CDR1 MNHEY and CDR2 SMNVEV (reference sequence). V shed 8 bases, J shed 3 bases, and the junction held 5 bases outside the gene matches. CDR3 protein: CASCNSGTDTQYF. CDR3 DNA: TGTGCCAGCTGTAATAGCGGGACAGATACGCAGTATTTT.

The rearrangement joins TRBV7-9 to TRBJ1-2; 10 nucleotides align to TRBD1. The V gene's germline CDR1 is SEHNR and CDR2 FQNEAQ (reference sequence). The trim removed 0 bases at V and 7 bases at J, leaving 2 bases unmatched. The CDR3 covers 14 residues. CDR3 protein: CASSLAGQGFGYTF. CDR3 nucleotides: TGTGCCAGCAGCTTAGCGGGACAGGGGTTTGGCTACACCTTC.

The V and J genes are TRBV5-1 and TRBJ2-1; TRBD2 agrees at 10 bases. Germline CDR1 SGHRS, CDR2 YFSETQ. Trimming removed 4 bases from V and 8 bases from J; junction bases left unmatched: 15. The CDR3 is 17 residues long. CDR3 nucleotide sequence: TGCGCCAGCAGCCCAGGACTAGCGGCCCTCACCCGTCATGAGCAGTTCTTC. This encodes CASSPGLAALTRHEQFF.

The rearrangement links TRBV6-1 to TRBJ1-1, with D unclear. The CDR3 totals 15 residues. V was trimmed by 0 bases and J by 6 bases, leaving 14 bases between them. Per germline, CDR1 MNHNS and CDR2 SASEGT. CDR3 bases: TGTGCCAGCAGTGAAGCATTAGGGCAAATCGCTGAAGCTTTCTTT. Protein product: CASSEALGQIAEAFF.

This sequence joins TRBV7-2 and TRBJ2-3; no firm D call. The CDR3 runs to 15 residues. V lost 1 base and J lost 5, with 13 bases in between. The germline gives CDR1 SGHTA, CDR2 FQGNSA. The CDR3 loop is CASSLVGTPGDTQYF. The CDR3, as DNA: TGTGCCAGCAGCTTAGTGGGAACCCCGGGAGATACGCAGTATTTT.

CDR3 region: CASSQVGGNEAFF. The DNA for the CDR3 is TGTGCCAGCAGCCAAGTTGGAGGGAATGAAGCTTTCTTT. This sequence joins TRBV4-2 and TRBJ1-1; D not resolved. Trimming took off 1 base at V and 7 bases at J, with 10 bases between the two ends. The CDR3 runs to 13 residues. Germline values: CDR1 LGHNA, CDR2 YNFKEQ.

The chain carries TRBV28 and TRBJ1-4, with D perhaps matching TRBD1 (5 bases). Germline values: CDR1 MDHEN, CDR2 SYDVKM. CDR3 size: 14 residues. Trimming took off 2 bases at V and 8 bases at J, with 12 bases between the two ends. The CDR3 DNA reads as TGTGCCAGCAGTTTACCCAGGGTGGGAGAAAAACTGTTTTTT. Protein product: CASSLPRVGEKLFF. The entire variable domain, with the rest obtained from reference TRBV28 and TRBJ1-4, is as follows: DVKVTQSSRYLVKRTGEKVFLECVQDMDHENMFWYRQDPGLGLRLIYFSYDVKMKEKGDIPEGYSVSREKKERFSLILESASTNQTSMYLCASSLPRVGEKLFFGSGTQLSVL.

This clone was seen a single time. V is TRBV27 and J is TRBJ1-2; D might be TRBD1 (6 bases). The CDR3 totals 15 residues. The V gene lost 1 base and the J gene lost 4 bases, with 13 bases spanning the gap. The germline CDR1 and CDR2 sequences are MNHEY and SMNVEV (reference sequence). The chain's CDR3 is CASSLLGGRSYGYTF. CDR3 in DNA: TGTGCCAGCAGTTTATTGGGGGGGCGCAGCTATGGCTACACCTTC.

V usage is TRBV7-9 and J usage is TRBJ1-1; tentative D call: TRBD1 (5 bases). V lost 2 bases, J lost 4 bases, and 11 bases lay in between. This CDR3 comprises 14 residues. Germline V gene lookup returns CDR1 SEHNR and CDR2 FQNEAQ (reference sequence). In DNA form, the CDR3 reads TGTGCCAGCAGCTTAACGCGGGGGGGCACTGAAGCTTTCTTT. Translation gives CASSLTRGGTEAFF.

CDR3 in amino acids: CASSSNRYSGANVLTF. The CDR3, as DNA: TGTGCCAGTAGTAGTAACAGGTACTCTGGGGCCAACGTCCTGACTTTC. V usage is TRBV19 and J usage is TRBJ2-6; weak D call: TRBD1 (5 bases). The V gene's germline CDR1 is LNHDA and CDR2 SQIVND (reference sequence). The CDR3 spans 16 residues. Between the trimmed V and J ends, which lost 4 bases and 0 bases, there was a span of 10 bases.

The V and J genes are TRBV27 and TRBJ1-5; 7 bases map to TRBD1. Trimming took 4 bases from V and 4 from J; bases not matched to a gene: 7. This CDR3 region has 15 residues. Germline V gene sequence: CDR1 MNHEY, CDR2 SMNVEV (reference sequence). CDR3 amino acids: CASSSSDRVNQPQHF. The CDR3 DNA reads as TGTGCCAGCAGTTCTTCCGACAGGGTGAATCAGCCCCAGCATTTT.

The chain combines TRBV15 with TRBJ2-2; D remains unclear. Germline V CDR1 and CDR2: LNHNV, YYDKDF (reference sequence). The CDR3 contains 13 residues. Trimming stripped 8 bases from V and 2 bases from J, with 9 bases between. The CDR3 sequence: CATGSLNTGELFF. As DNA, the CDR3 is TGTGCCACCGGATCCCTCAACACCGGGGAGCTGTTTTTT.

The genes are TRBV6-5 and TRBJ1-2; D unclear. The CDR3 extends over 15 amino acids. The germline V gene encodes CDR1 MNHEY and CDR2 SVGAGI. V lost 2 bases, J lost 4 bases, and 14 bases lay in between. The CDR3 DNA follows: TGTGCCAGCAGTTACACTGGAACCTCCCCCTATGGCTACACCTTC. Its protein product is CASSYTGTSPYGYTF.

This rearrangement joins TRBV28 to TRBJ1-4; D is undetermined. The germline V gene encodes CDR1 MDHEN and CDR2 SYDVKM. The length of the CDR3 is 16 residues. V was pared by 6 bases and J by 5 bases, with 19 bases between. The CDR3 sequence: CASRPPIGTDNEKLFF. The CDR3 DNA sequence: TGTGCCAGCAGGCCCCCCATCGGTACAGACAATGAAAAACTGTTTTTT.

The chain employs TRBV6-1 and TRBJ2-7, with 7 bases identical to TRBD2. The CDR3 has 14 amino acids. The V and J ends lost 7 bases and 2 bases, in that order; junction bases with no gene match: 8. The germline CDR1 and CDR2 sequences are MNHNS and SASEGT. The CDR3 DNA is TGTGCCAGCACTACCACGGCGGGAGCCTACGAGCAGTACTTC. This gives the protein CASTTTAGAYEQYF.

The V call is TRBV4-3, the J call TRBJ2-3, with TRBD1 identical over 7 bases. The CDR3 contains 15 residues. Germline trimming cut 3 bases from V and 2 bases from J; bases unmatched to any gene: 5. CDR1 is LGHNA and CDR2 is YSLEER in the germline V gene. CDR3 sequence: CASSQLGQYTDTQYF. For the CDR3, the DNA is TGCGCCAGCAGCCAGCTGGGACAGTACACAGATACGCAGTATTTT.

The chain joins TRBV20-1 to TRBJ2-5, with D hard to call. Germline assignment: CDR1 DFQATT and CDR2 SNEGSKA (reference sequence). CDR3 length: 11 residues. V lost 6 bases and J 3 bases, leaving 8 bases between the germline ends. The chain's CDR3 is CSASTEETQYF. CDR3 in DNA: TGCAGTGCGTCGACTGAAGAGACCCAGTACTTC.

This clone appeared once. The V call is TRBV11-2, the J call TRBJ2-7; D is undetermined. V was clipped by 6 bases and J by 1 base, with 10 bases between them. This CDR3 comprises 13 residues. Per germline, CDR1 SGHAT and CDR2 FQNNGV. The CDR3 DNA follows: TGTGCCAGCAGTCTCGACATTTCCTACGAGCAGTACTTC. Translated, it gives CASSLDISYEQYF.

The chain couples TRBV25-1 to TRBJ2-5, with D perhaps matching TRBD1 or TRBD2 (5 bases each). Germline V gene data show CDR1 as MGHDK and CDR2 as SYGVNS. Between the trimmed V and J ends, which lost 6 bases and 3 bases, there was a span of 20 bases. The CDR3 is 16 residues long. CDR3 region: CASRTKGPGLKETQYF. The DNA for the CDR3 is TGTGCCAGCAGGACCAAGGGGCCGGGGTTGAAAGAGACCCAGTACTTC.

V usage is TRBV7-9 and J usage is TRBJ2-5; TRBD2 is a possible D gene (5 bases). The CDR3 has 14 amino acids. CDR1 and CDR2 (germline): SEHNR, FQNEAQ (reference sequence). The V end lost 0 bases, the J end lost 5 bases, and 10 bases lay between the germline ends. CDR3 nucleotide sequence: TGTGCCAGCAGCTTAGCTCGGGAACGGGAGACCCAGTACTTC. Its translation is CASSLARERETQYF.

The rearrangement links TRBV6-1 to TRBJ2-7; TRBD1 is a possible D gene (5 bases). Trimming took off 6 bases at V and 0 bases at J, with 15 bases between the two ends. CDR3 length equals 15 residues. Germline V gene sequence: CDR1 MNHNS, CDR2 SASEGT. The CDR3 loop reads CASSHKGAGSYEQYF. The DNA of the CDR3 is TGTGCCAGCAGCCATAAAGGGGCAGGCTCCTACGAGCAGTACTTC.

The genes are TRBV5-4 and TRBJ1-4, with D maybe TRBD1 (6 bases). CDR1 is SGHNT, CDR2 YYREEE, per germline (reference sequence). CDR3 length: 14 amino acids. V dropped 1 base and J dropped 5 bases, with 9 bases sitting between them. The CDR3 here is CASSLTGPNEKLFF. DNA for the CDR3: TGTGCCAGCAGCTTGACAGGGCCAAATGAAAAACTGTTTTTT.

This clone has a single count. The chain employs TRBV16 and TRBJ2-2, with 14 bases matching TRBD2. Trimming took 4 bases from V and 4 from J; bases not matched to a gene: 11. The CDR3 is 19 residues long. Germline V gene lookup returns CDR1 KGHSY and CDR2 FQNENV. CDR3 DNA sequence: TGTGCCAGCAGCCGGTTTGGGACTAGCGGGAGTGCTGGCACCGGGGAGCTGTTTTTT. Amino acid sequence: CASSRFGTSGSAGTGELFF.

The chain combines TRBV10-2 with TRBJ2-1; TRBD1 agrees at 7 bases. Trimming cost V 8 bases and J 2 bases; bases outside gene matches: 3. This CDR3 is built from 13 residues. Germline V CDR1 and CDR2: WSHSY, SAAADI. The CDR3 here is CASRDRAYNEQFF. In DNA form, the CDR3 reads TGCGCCAGCCGGGACAGAGCCTACAATGAGCAGTTCTTC.

This sequence joins TRBV4-1 and TRBJ1-4; no clear D. Germline V gives CDR1 MGHRA, CDR2 YSYEKL. Trimming took 4 bases from V and 4 from J, leaving 16 bases between them. The CDR3 runs to 16 residues. The CDR3 DNA sequence: TGCGCCAGCAGCCTTCCTGAAACGCGTGGTAATGAAAAACTGTTTTTT. Translation gives CASSLPETRGNEKLFF.